This T cell receptor beta chain was recorded in a study of CD8+ T cells in alopecia areata. In the study overall: Treated patients took oral tofacitinib at 5 to 10 mg twice daily.

In this sample, this clone turned up a few times. Its target is not known. cDNA reverse transcribed from extracted RNA served as the sequencing template. Generated by immunoSEQ multiplex PCR, the TCRdb table keeps only in-frame clones and is missing some. The sample has 80,000 to 95,000 clones, about 40% seen once. Specified treatment: oral pan-JAK inhibitor, 5-10 mg twice daily. Study outcomes and limitations: Whereas mice showed it more clearly, TCR sharing across patients was murkier, possibly because of HLA. Higher clonality than in normal scalp was seen in lesional scalp, especially alopecia totalis/universalis.

This TCR came from a human donor with alopecia areata. The sequencing here drew on CD8+ T cells sorted from blood, taken at week 24, from a patient treated with tofacitinib.

The CDR3 reads CASSLGGLYTEAFF. The CDR3 bases are TGTGCCAGCAGTTTAGGAGGGTTGTACACTGAAGCTTTCTTT. This rearrangement joins TRBV27 to TRBJ1-1; D unclear. This CDR3 region has 14 residues. The germline V gene encodes CDR1 MNHEY and CDR2 SMNVEV (reference sequence). Trimming left V 2 bases short and J 3 bases short, with 10 bases between.